In its sample, the clone carrying this TCR beta chain was seen a few times. Its antigen is undetermined. The data were taken from a study of cytomegalovirus exposure and HLA in healthy donors. Study summary: Earlier sequencing of about 179 million T cells yielded 95 million to 120 million unique TCR beta sequences.

CDR1 is MGHRA and CDR2 is YSYEKL in the germline V gene. V dropped 3 bases and J dropped 8; count of bases not matched to a gene: 19. This CDR3 is built from 19 residues. Overall study results and limits: With high specificity and sensitivity, the classifier reportedly diagnosed cytomegalovirus status. The study flagged roughly 160 TCR beta chains as cytomegalovirus-associated.

The PCR employed 60 Vbeta primers together with 13 Jbeta primers. Only in-frame clones appear in the TCRdb table, and some are missing; sequencing was by immunoSEQ multiplex PCR. The table shows about 200,000 clones, with over 65% occurring only once. The rearrangement links TRBV4-1 to TRBJ1-2; 12 nucleotides match TRBD1. This TCR derives from a man between 35 and 55 years old in good health and CMV-seronegative. The sequenced sample consisted of PBMCs. The DNA for the CDR3 is TGCGCCAGCAGCCATTCGGACGGGACAGGGGGCTTCCTTGGTAACGGCTACACCTTC. This sequence encodes CASSHSDGTGGFLGNGYTF.